This TCR beta chain was retrieved from a study of PD-1 blockade in classical Hodgkin lymphoma. V lost 3 bases and J 1 base, leaving 13 bases between the germline ends. CDR1 is SGDLS and CDR2 is YYNGEE in the germline V gene. The length of the CDR3 is 15 residues. Notes on the study in general: Relapsed/refractory patients reportedly had the lowest baseline TCR diversity, below newly diagnosed patients, who were below healthy donors.

Remarks on this clone: Its antigen remains unknown.

Assay used: immunoSEQ multiplex PCR; TCRdb lists only in-frame clones, some missing. The sample comprises 20,000 to 30,000 clones, under 90% of which are singletons, and 20% rests with the top ten. No patient escaped relapse after autologous stem cell transplantation, and brentuximab vedotin exposure varied. The receptor was derived from a human donor with classical Hodgkin lymphoma. The specimen was peripheral blood mononuclear cells (PBMCs), collected before the second cycle of nivolumab. This chain links TRBV9 with TRBJ1-2; no firm D call. The CDR3 here is CASSAAGALNYGYTF. CDR3 sequence (DNA): TGTGCCAGCAGCGCCGCAGGAGCGCTTAACTATGGCTACACCTTC.